The rows below give T cell receptor beta chains drawn from one sample of a study of T-cell reconstitution after alpha-beta-depleted transplantation in children. TCRdb used MiXCR to reprocess the PCR reads, holding one entry per CDR3 protein. Among about 610,000 distinct CDR3 sequences listed, 10% to 13% were seen once. Material: PBMCs from the stem cell graft donor, obtained from the stem cell graft. The receptors here all came from a human donor who donated a stem cell graft to a child with acute myeloid leukemia. The CDR3 runs from the conserved cysteine through the conserved F or W. D genes are given only for firm matches. Clone size is stated in some rows and not others, as once, few, many or a class when expanded.

>.|.|TRBV5-1|TRBJ2-5
TGCGCCAGCAGCTTCCGGGACCCAGAGAGGGAGACCCAGTACTTC
CASSFRDPERETQYF
>TRBD2|.|TRBV6-4|TRBJ2-2
TGTGCCAGCAGTGAAAGAGCGGGAGAAGCCGGGGAGCTGTTTTTT
CASSERAGEAGELFF
>.|.|TRBV12-3/TRBV12-4|TRBJ2-7
TGTGCCAGCAGTTACCGGGCCGAGCAGTACTTC
CASSYRAEQYF
>TRBD2|many|TRBV7-9|TRBJ2-3
TGTGCCAGCAGCTCCTGGACTAGCGGCTACACAGATACGCAGTATTTT
CASSSWTSGYTDTQYF
>.|many|TRBV20-1|TRBJ1-1
TGCAGTGCTAGAGATCGCACTGAAGCTTTCTTT
CSARDRTEAFF
>.|few|TRBV15|TRBJ2-2
TGTGCCACCAGCAGAGATAGGACCGGGGAGCTGTTTTTT
CATSRDRTGELFF
>.|many|TRBV29-1|TRBJ2-7
TGCAGCGTTGTACAGGGAGCTCTCCTCTACGAGCAGTACTTC
CSVVQGALLYEQYF
>.|.|TRBV21-1|TRBJ2-5
TGTGCCAGCAGCAAATGTCACCCGGGAGCGCAAGAGACCCAGTACTTC
CASSKCHPGAQETQYF
>TRBD2|many|TRBV6-6|TRBJ2-1
TGTGCCAGCAAAACGGGGGGGAATGAGCAGTTCTTC
CASKTGGNEQFF
>TRBD1|few|TRBV12-3/TRBV12-4|TRBJ1-1
TGTGCCAGCACCCTAAGGCAGGGGGGGAGCGCTGAAGCTTTCTTT
CASTLRQGGSAEAFF
>.|many|TRBV7-6|TRBJ2-1
TGTGCCAGCAGCAGCAGGGTTGGCAATGAGCAGTTCTTC
CASSSRVGNEQFF
>TRBD2|few|TRBV20-1|TRBJ2-7
TGCAGTGCTCCACCGGGACTAGCGGGAGGTAACGAGCAGTACTTC
CSAPPGLAGGNEQYF
>.|few|TRBV20-1|TRBJ2-7
TGCAGTGCTAGAGGCTACACCTACGAGCAGTACTTC
CSARGYTYEQYF
>TRBD2|many|TRBV27|TRBJ2-3
TGTGCCAGCAGTTTAATTGGTTGGGGGGGAACAGATACGCAGTATTTT
CASSLIGWGGTDTQYF
>.|.|TRBV11-2|TRBJ1-2
TGTGCCAGCAGCCCACTCGATAGCCTCTATGGCTACACCTTC
CASSPLDSLYGYTF
>.|few|TRBV7-3|TRBJ2-7
TGTGCCAGCAGCTTAATATGGGGGGCTGGCTACGAGCAGTACTTC
CASSLIWGAGYEQYF
>.|many|TRBV10-3|TRBJ1-2
TGTGCCACGGAGGACAGATCTAACTATGGCTACACCTTC
CATEDRSNYGYTF
>.|few|TRBV9|TRBJ1-1
TGTGCCAGCAGCGTCTCTGGCAGTGAAGCTTTCTTT
CASSVSGSEAFF
>TRBD1|few|TRBV7-7|TRBJ2-1
TGTGCTAGCAGCCCGGGACAGGGGGTATACAATGAGCAGTTCTTC
CASSPGQGVYNEQFF
>.|many|TRBV5-1|TRBJ1-2
TGCGCCAGCAGCTTGGCCCAGGGTATCTATGGCTACACCTTC
CASSLAQGIYGYTF
>.|many|TRBV24-1|TRBJ2-1
TGTGCCACCAGTGATGAGGACGATAATGAGCAGTTCTTC
CATSDEDDNEQFF
>TRBD1|few|TRBV29-1|TRBJ2-6
TGCAGCGTTGAAGTGTCACAGGGGGTTAACTCTGGGGCCAACGTCCTGACTTTC
CSVEVSQGVNSGANVLTF
>.|many|TRBV3-1|TRBJ1-1
TGTGCCAGCAGCCAAGTTACGGGAGGAACTGAAGCTTTCTTT
CASSQVTGGTEAFF
>TRBD2|.|TRBV10-3|TRBJ2-7
TGTGCCATCAGTGAGCGGGGAGGGATGGCCTACGAGCAGTACTTC
CAISERGGMAYEQYF
>TRBD2|many|TRBV10-3|TRBJ2-1
TGTGCCATCAAGCGGGAGAGTGTGCAGTTCTTC
CAIKRESVQFF
>.|few|TRBV6-2/TRBV6-3|TRBJ2-1
TGTGCCAGCAAGCCCACGTTGGGACCCGGACAGAGCCTCTCCTACAATGAGCAGTTCTTC
CASKPTLGPGQSLSYNEQFF
>.|many|TRBV7-2|TRBJ2-3
TGTGCCAGCAGCCGGGATCTGGCGGGTCTGACAGATACGCAGTATTTT
CASSRDLAGLTDTQYF
>.|many|TRBV3-1|TRBJ2-7
TGTGCCAGCAGCCAGACGAGGTTATCCTACGAGCAGTACTTC
CASSQTRLSYEQYF
>TRBD2|.|TRBV6-2/TRBV6-3|TRBJ2-1
TGTGCCAGCACCCTCGGACTAGCGGGAGGGGTTGAGCAGTTCTTC
CASTLGLAGGVEQFF
>.|many|TRBV20-1|TRBJ2-7
TGCAGTGCTACCGCGAAGGTTCCCCGGGCCTACGAGCAGTACTTC
CSATAKVPRAYEQYF
>.|few|TRBV9|TRBJ2-1
TGTGCCAGCAGCGTATCTGAAGCCCCTTACAATGAGCAGTTCTTC
CASSVSEAPYNEQFF
>.|.|TRBV7-3|TRBJ1-5
TGTGCCAGCAGCTTAACCGCGGCGGGCAATCAGCCCCAGCATTTT
CASSLTAAGNQPQHF
>.|many|TRBV6-5|TRBJ2-1
TGTGCCAGCAGTTACTCCCCAGCCAATGAGCAGTTCTTC
CASSYSPANEQFF
>.|many|TRBV29-1|TRBJ2-5
TGCAGCGTTGTTCCCTATGGTGGGGAGACCCAGTACTTC
CSVVPYGGETQYF
>.|.|TRBV5-1|TRBJ2-1
TGCGCCAGCAGCTTGGAGCATGGGGGGTACAATGAGCAGTTCTTC
CASSLEHGGYNEQFF
>TRBD1|few|TRBV27|TRBJ2-7
TGTGCCAGCAGTCTTCGACAGGGTAATATGGTCTACGAGCAGTACTTC
CASSLRQGNMVYEQYF
>.|many|TRBV15|TRBJ2-4
TGTGCCACCAGCAGCCCGGGGATTACCAAAAACATTCAGTACTTC
CATSSPGITKNIQYF
>TRBD1|many|TRBV5-1|TRBJ2-1
TGCGCCAGTGGGATAGGCTGGGGACAGCCCTACAATGAGCAGTTCTTC
CASGIGWGQPYNEQFF
>.|.|TRBV3-1|TRBJ1-6
TGTGCCAGCAGCCCGGATCCTATTAGGGATTCACCCCTCCACTTT
CASSPDPIRDSPLHF
>TRBD2|.|TRBV6-1|TRBJ2-1
TGTGCCAGCAGTCAACCCCTAACGACTAGCGGGAGGAGGTATGAGCAGTTCTTC
CASSQPLTTSGRRYEQFF
>.|many|TRBV7-3|TRBJ1-1
TGTGCCAGCAGCTTAACGGACAGAAACACTGAAGCTTTCTTT
CASSLTDRNTEAFF
>TRBD1|many|TRBV14|TRBJ2-3
TGTGCCAGCAGCCAAGATCGCGACAGGGGCCATACGCAGTATTTT
CASSQDRDRGHTQYF
>TRBD1|.|TRBV15|TRBJ1-2
TGTGCCACCAGCTCACGCGCGGACAGGGGGAGCCGTGGCTACACCTTC
CATSSRADRGSRGYTF
>TRBD1|.|TRBV4-2|TRBJ2-5
TGTGCCAGCAGCCAAGATCTGGGACAGGACAGTGCCCAGTACTTC
CASSQDLGQDSAQYF
>.|many|TRBV29-1|TRBJ2-7
TGCAGCGTTGAAGACCAGGGTTACGAGCAGTACTTC
CSVEDQGYEQYF
>.|few|TRBV7-2|TRBJ2-7
TGTGCCAGCAGCCGTCCACTAGGAGAGCAGTACTTC
CASSRPLGEQYF
>.|.|TRBV28|TRBJ2-6
TGTGCCAGCAGTAACGGTCTCGAATGGTCTGGGGCCAACGTCCTGACTTTC
CASSNGLEWSGANVLTF
>TRBD1|.|TRBV7-9|TRBJ1-6
TGTGCCAGCAGCGCAGGGGGTGAGAATTCACCCCTCCACTTT
CASSAGGENSPLHF
>TRBD2|.|TRBV24-1|TRBJ2-3
TGTGCCACCAGTGATAAGGGACTAGCGGGAGAAATAGATACGCAGTATTTT
CATSDKGLAGEIDTQYF
>.|many|TRBV12-3/TRBV12-4|TRBJ2-2
TGTGCCAGCAGCCGCGGCCCGAGCACCGGGGAGCTGTTTTTT
CASSRGPSTGELFF